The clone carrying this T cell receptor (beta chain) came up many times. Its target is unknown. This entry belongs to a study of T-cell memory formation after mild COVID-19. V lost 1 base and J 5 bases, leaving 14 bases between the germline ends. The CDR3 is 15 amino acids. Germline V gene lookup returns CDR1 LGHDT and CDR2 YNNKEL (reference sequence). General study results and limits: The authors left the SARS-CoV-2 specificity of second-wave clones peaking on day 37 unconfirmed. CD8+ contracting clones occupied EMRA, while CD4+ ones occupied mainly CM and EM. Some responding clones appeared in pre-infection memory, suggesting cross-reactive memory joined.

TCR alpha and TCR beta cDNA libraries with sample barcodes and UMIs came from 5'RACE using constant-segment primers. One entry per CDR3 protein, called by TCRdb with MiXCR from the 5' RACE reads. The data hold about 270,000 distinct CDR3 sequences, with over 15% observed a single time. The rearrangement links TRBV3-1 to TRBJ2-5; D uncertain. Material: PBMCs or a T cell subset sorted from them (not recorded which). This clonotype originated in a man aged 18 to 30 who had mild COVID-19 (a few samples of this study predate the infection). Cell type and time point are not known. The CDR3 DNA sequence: TGTGCCAGCAGCCAAGGAGAGGTAGCCGTCGAGACCCAGTACTTC. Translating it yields CASSQGEVAVETQYF.